These 30 T cell receptor beta chains originate from one sample sequenced in a study of T cell responses to AZD1222 COVID-19 vaccine. Assay: immunoSEQ multiplex PCR; the TCRdb copy retains only in-frame clones and omits some. The sample yields roughly 140,000 clones, around 90% seen once. Sequences were derived from peripheral blood, sampled 28 days after the second AZD1222 dose. The receptors derive from an adult who received the AZD1222 COVID-19 vaccine.

The V call is TRBV2, the J call TRBJ1-6; D not certain. Germline lookup yields CDR1 SNHLY and CDR2 FYNNEI. The CDR3 has 17 amino acids. V lost 3 bases and J 0 bases, leaving 12 bases between the germline ends. The CDR3 loop reads CASSELGPSSYNSPLHF. In DNA, the CDR3 is TGTGCCAGCAGTGAGCTCGGGCCTAGCTCCTATAATTCACCCCTCCACTTT.

The gene calls are TRBV7-2 and TRBJ2-1, with 12 bases matching TRBD2. Losses at the gene ends were 2 bases for V and 8 bases for J; bases not matched to a gene: 4. The CDR3 contains 15 residues. The germline gives CDR1 SGHTA, CDR2 FQGNSA. The CDR3 spells CASSLSTSGSDEQFF. CDR3 coding DNA: TGTGCCAGCAGCTTATCGACTAGCGGGAGCGATGAGCAGTTCTTC.

The chain combines TRBV6-2 or TRBV6-3 with TRBJ2-7, with D perhaps matching TRBD1 (6 bases). CDR3 size: 14 residues. Germline CDR1 and CDR2: MNHEY and SVGEGT. V lost 2 bases and J lost 3, with 11 bases in between. CDR3 bases: TGTGCCAGCAGTTACCAGGGGCGGGTCTACGAGCAGTACTTC. This encodes CASSYQGRVYEQYF.

The CDR3 DNA reads TGTGCCTGGCCTAGGATTTTCACAGATACGCAGTATTTT. Translating gives CAWPRIFTDTQYF. J is TRBJ2-3 and V is TRBV30; D is undetermined. The CDR3 is 13 residues long. Germline values: CDR1 GTSNPN, CDR2 SVGIG (reference sequence). V was clipped by 5 bases and J by 2 bases, with 11 bases between them.

The chain employs TRBV5-4 and TRBJ2-3; D is unclear. V was shortened by 0 bases and J by 2 bases, with 16 bases between the two germline ends. Germline V gene lookup returns CDR1 SGHNT and CDR2 YYREEE (reference sequence). The CDR3 consists of 17 residues. DNA of the CDR3: TGTGCCAGCAGCTTGGTCCCTCGACCAGACCTCACAGATACGCAGTATTTT. It is translated as CASSLVPRPDLTDTQYF.

J is TRBJ2-1 and V is TRBV3-1 (or the pseudogene TRBV3-2), with 9 bases matching TRBD2. The CDR3 is made up of 17 amino acids. The ends lost 0 bases at V and 4 bases at J; junction bases unmatched: 7. From germline, CDR1 is LGHDT and CDR2 YNNKEL (reference sequence). CDR3 in amino acids: CASSQDSLAGPYNEQFF. As DNA, the CDR3 is TGTGCCAGCAGCCAAGATAGCCTAGCGGGGCCTTACAATGAGCAGTTCTTC.

The rearrangement uses TRBV11-2 and TRBJ2-3; D is tentatively TRBD1 or TRBD2 (5 bases each). Trimming took 5 bases from V and 8 from J, leaving 23 bases between them. Germline V gives CDR1 SGHAT, CDR2 FQNNGV. The CDR3 contains 16 residues. DNA of the CDR3: TGTGCCAGCAGCCAAGGAATTAGGGGAGCACACGGTACGCAGTATTTT. It encodes CASSQGIRGAHGTQYF. The whole variable domain, remainder taken from reference TRBV11-2 and TRBJ2-3, is EAGVAQSPRYKIIEKRQSVAFWCNPISGHATLYWYQQILGQGPKLLIQFQNNGVVDDSQLPKDRFSAERLKGVDSTLKIQPAKLEDSAVYLCASSQGIRGAHGTQYFGPGTRLTVL.

This clone was counted once. J is TRBJ1-1 and V is TRBV5-1; D gene uncertain. This CDR3 region has 14 residues. In germline, CDR1 is SGHRS, CDR2 YFSETQ. V lost 0 bases and J lost 0, with 6 bases in between. CDR3 amino acids: CASSLGPMNTEAFF. As DNA, the CDR3 is TGCGCCAGCAGCTTGGGCCCCATGAACACTGAAGCTTTCTTT. Full variable domain (missing parts from reference TRBV5-1 and TRBJ1-1): KAGVTQTPRYLIKTRGQQVTLSCSPISGHRSVSWYQQTPGQGLQFLFEYFSETQRNKGNFPGRFSGRQFSNSRSEMNVSTLELGDSALYLCASSLGPMNTEAFFGQGTRLTVV.

The V gene is TRBV18, the J gene TRBJ1-1; no reliable D call. CDR3 length equals 15 residues. In germline, CDR1 is KGHSH, CDR2 LQKENI. The V and J ends lost 3 bases and 2 bases respectively, with 13 bases between them. CDR3 DNA sequence: TGTGCCAGCTCACCTGAAAGGGCGGCCAACACTGAAGCTTTCTTT. Amino acids: CASSPERAANTEAFF.

The rearrangement links TRBV19 to TRBJ1-6; tentatively, D is TRBD1 (5 bases). V gave up 10 bases and J gave up 6 bases, with 19 bases separating them. The CDR3 consists of 15 residues. CDR1 LNHDA and CDR2 SQIVND come from the germline V gene (reference sequence). The chain's CDR3 is CATRGQGHLNSPLHF. In nucleotides, the CDR3 is TGTGCCACCCGCGGGCAGGGTCACCTTAATTCACCCCTCCACTTT. Complete variable domain (other parts from reference TRBV19 and TRBJ1-6): DGGITQSPKYLFRKEGQNVTLSCEQNLNHDAMYWYRQDPGQGLRLIYYSQIVNDFQKGDIAEGYSVSREKKESFPLTVTSAQKNPTAFYLCATRGQGHLNSPLHFGNGTRLTVT.

The chain recombines TRBV5-1 with TRBJ2-2; possibly TRBD1 for D (6 bases). This CDR3 has 15 amino acids. CDR1 and CDR2 (germline): SGHRS, YFSETQ. Trimming removed 3 bases at V and 0 bases at J, with 9 bases between. The DNA for the CDR3 is TGCGCCAGCAGCTATGGGGGCCCGAACACCGGGGAGCTGTTTTTT. Its protein is CASSYGGPNTGELFF.

CDR3 sequence reads: CASTSEGLSRQGQRYLIYEQYF. For the CDR3, the DNA is TGTGCCAGTACCTCCGAGGGGCTTTCCCGACAGGGCCAGAGATATTTAATATACGAGCAGTACTTC. This chain connects TRBV19 to TRBJ2-7, with TRBD1 matching 7 bases. J was trimmed by 4 bases and V by 7 bases; bases with no gene match: 34. Germline values: CDR1 LNHDA, CDR2 SQIVND (reference sequence). There are 22 residues in the CDR3.

J is TRBJ1-4 and V is TRBV5-4; 9 bases are shared with TRBD1. Looked up from germline, CDR1 is SGHNT and CDR2 is YYREEE (reference sequence). V shed 4 bases, J shed 10 bases, and the junction held 8 bases outside the gene matches. This CDR3 has 14 residues. The CDR3 spells CASSPGTGLAKLFF. In nucleotides, the CDR3 is TGTGCCAGCAGCCCAGGGACAGGGTTGGCAAAACTGTTTTTT.

The chain recombines TRBV28 with TRBJ1-5, with 9 bases that match TRBD1. Germline V gene lookup returns CDR1 MDHEN and CDR2 SYDVKM. This CDR3 comprises 14 residues. J was trimmed by 5 bases and V by 3 bases; bases with no gene match: 2. This CDR3 is CASSFGTGYQPQHF. The CDR3 region has the DNA TGTGCCAGCAGTTTTGGGACAGGGTATCAGCCCCAGCATTTT.

J is TRBJ2-5 and V is TRBV12-3 or TRBV12-4, with 10 bases that match TRBD2. The CDR3 is 13 residues long. V was clipped by 4 bases and J by 5 bases; unmatched bases: 1. CDR3 loop: CASSWTSGETQYF. The CDR3 DNA reads as TGTGCCAGCAGTTGGACTAGCGGTGAGACCCAGTACTTC.

The rearrangement uses TRBV5-1 and TRBJ2-1, with 7 nucleotides matching TRBD1. The CDR3 covers 14 residues. CDR1 and CDR2 from the germline V gene are SGHRS and YFSETQ. After removal of 0 bases from V and 7 bases from J, the junction contained 4 bases not matched to a gene. CDR3 DNA: TGCGCCAGCAGCTTGGATGACAGGGCTAATGAGCAGTTCTTC. Translating gives CASSLDDRANEQFF.

This chain connects TRBV2 to TRBJ1-6; D is undetermined. V lost 0 bases and J 10 bases, leaving 10 bases between the germline ends. CDR1 SNHLY and CDR2 FYNNEI come from the germline V gene. This CDR3 comprises 14 residues. CDR3 coding DNA: TGTGCCAGCAGTGAAGCGCATTTGGGATCACCCCTCCACTTT. Residues: CASSEAHLGSPLHF.

This sequence joins TRBV2 and TRBJ2-7; possibly TRBD1 or TRBD2 for D (6 bases each). CDR3 size: 13 residues. Germline CDR1 is SNHLY and CDR2 is FYNNEI. V lost 2 bases to trimming and J lost 7 bases, with 12 bases between them. DNA of the CDR3: TGTGCCAGCAGTGAATCCGGGGGCTGGGAGCAGTACGTC. Encoded protein: CASSESGGWEQYV.

This chain links TRBV24-1 with TRBJ1-2, with D unresolved. The CDR3 is 14 amino acids. The germline CDR1 and CDR2 sequences are KGHDR and SFDVKD. The V end was cut by 2 bases, the J end by 4 bases, with 10 bases between. As DNA, the CDR3 is TGTGCCACCAGTGATTCTGGAGGGATCTATGGCTACACCTTC. Translating it yields CATSDSGGIYGYTF.

The CDR3 region is CAIRGVDNQPQHF. As DNA, the CDR3 is TGTGCCATCAGGGGGGTAGACAATCAGCCCCAGCATTTT. The chain uses TRBV10-3 and TRBJ1-5, with a weak D call TRBD1 (5 bases). Germline V gene data show CDR1 as ENHRY and CDR2 as SYGVKD. V was cut by 6 bases and J by 3 bases, with 9 bases left in between. The CDR3 is 13 amino acids.

V is TRBV30 and J is TRBJ2-1, with 7 bases identical to TRBD2. CDR1 and CDR2 (germline): GTSNPN, SVGIG (reference sequence). V shed 5 bases, J shed 4 bases, and the junction held 11 bases outside the gene matches. This CDR3 region has 15 residues. The CDR3 loop reads CAWGLGRGKYNEQFF. In nucleotides, the CDR3 is TGTGCCTGGGGGCTTGGGCGGGGGAAGTACAATGAGCAGTTCTTC.

The chain is built from TRBV27 and TRBJ2-3; D gene ambiguous. The CDR3 has 15 residues. Looked up from germline, CDR1 is MNHEY and CDR2 is SMNVEV (reference sequence). The V gene lost 2 bases and the J gene lost 0 bases, with 9 bases spanning the gap. The CDR3 DNA is TGTGCCAGCAGTTTAAGGTCGGGCAGCACAGATACGCAGTATTTT. Protein product: CASSLRSGSTDTQYF.

The V call is TRBV7-8, the J call TRBJ1-2, with 8 nucleotides matching TRBD1. The J segment lost 3 bases and the V segment lost 3 bases, leaving 3 bases of the junction unmatched. Germline V gene sequence: CDR1 SGHVS, CDR2 FQNEAQ. This CDR3 region has 14 residues. CDR3 coding DNA: TGTGCCAGCAGCTTGGGACAGGCGGACTATGGCTACACCTTC. Protein product: CASSLGQADYGYTF.

The chain joins TRBV5-4 to TRBJ1-2; D is unresolved. Trimming stripped 1 base from V and 8 bases from J, with 15 bases between. The CDR3 extends over 14 amino acids. The germline CDR1 and CDR2 sequences are SGHNT and YYREEE (reference sequence). The chain's CDR3 is CASSLNTNPRGYTF. As DNA, the CDR3 is TGTGCCAGCAGCTTGAATACAAACCCACGGGGCTACACCTTC.

The chain employs TRBV19 and TRBJ2-3; 10 bases map to TRBD2. Germline V lookup: CDR1 LNHDA, CDR2 SQIVND (reference sequence). The CDR3 has 14 residues. V shed 3 bases, J shed 4 bases, and the junction held 1 base outside the gene matches. The CDR3 DNA sequence: TGTGCCAGTAGTATGGGACTAGCGTCAGATACGCAGTATTTT. Protein sequence: CASSMGLASDTQYF.

The chain links TRBV24-1 to TRBJ1-2; tentatively, D is TRBD1 (6 bases). Between the trimmed V and J ends, which lost 3 bases and 7 bases, there was a span of 23 bases. The CDR3 loop spans 17 amino acids. Per germline, CDR1 KGHDR and CDR2 SFDVKD. CDR3 region: CATSDGRQDLFSVGYTF. The CDR3 DNA sequence: TGTGCCACCAGTGATGGACGACAGGACTTGTTCTCGGTTGGCTACACCTTC.

This chain connects TRBV4-3 to TRBJ2-7; TRBD2 matches 12 bases. The V and J ends lost 1 base and 0 bases, in that order; junction bases with no gene match: 7. The length of the CDR3 is 18 residues. Germline-derived CDR1 and CDR2 are LGHNA and YSLEER. CDR3 bases: TGCGCCAGCAGCCAAGCGAGTGGACTAGCGGGGCCCTCCTACGAGCAGTACTTC. This gives the protein CASSQASGLAGPSYEQYF.

V is TRBV20-1 and J is TRBJ2-3, with unresolved D. Per the germline V gene, CDR1 is DFQATT and CDR2 is SNEGSKA (reference sequence). The CDR3 is 10 amino acids. Trimming cost V 6 bases and J 5 bases, with 6 bases left between them. The CDR3 nucleotides read TGCAGTGCCCGCAGAGATACGCAGTATTTT. Translating it yields CSARRDTQYF.

The rearrangement links TRBV14 to TRBJ1-3, with D hard to call. Germline V lookup: CDR1 SGHDN, CDR2 FVKESK. The V end lost 0 bases, the J end lost 3 bases, and 9 bases lay between the germline ends. The CDR3 has 15 amino acids. The DNA for the CDR3 is TGTGCCAGCAGCCAAGACCTCCGGGTTGGAAACACCATATATTTT. It encodes CASSQDLRVGNTIYF. Full variable domain (rest looked up from reference TRBV14 and TRBJ1-3): EAGVTQFPSHSVIEKGQTVTLRCDPISGHDNLYWYRRVMGKEIKFLLHFVKESKQDESGMPNNRFLAERTGGTYSTLKVQPAELEDSGVYFCASSQDLRVGNTIYFGEGSWLTVV.

The V call is TRBV12-3 or TRBV12-4, the J call TRBJ1-1; D gene ambiguous. Deletions cut 2 bases from V and 4 bases from J, with 8 bases between. The CDR3 totals 13 residues. CDR3 bases: TGTGCCAGCAGTTTATCGGTGGGCACTGAAGCTTTCTTT. The encoded protein is CASSLSVGTEAFF.